This T cell receptor beta chain was profiled in a study of CXCR3-negative and CXCR3-positive naive CD8 T cells (dated by TCRdb to about 2019). With respect to the entire study: In total, some 130 million TRB reads were obtained, corresponding to roughly 1.5 +/- 0.3 million reads per library. Naive subsets from roughly 5 donors and memory cells from 3 donors were included in the TRBV-TRBJ cluster analysis. Diversity and physicochemical repertoire analyses were performed on approximately 10 donors pooled from two independent experiments.

To note about this clonotype: Its antigen is currently not known.

The listed sequencing device is NextSeq 550. The Human TCR Profiling Kit (MiLaboratory) was used to prepare UMI-labeled 5' RACE TRB cDNA libraries. cDNA synthesis used the entire amount of extracted RNA, and PCR amplification then used the entire amount of cDNA produced. The libraries were made side by side, with each library going through the same number of PCR cycles. The study's own analysis went as follows. With a requirement of at least two reads per UMI, MIGEC and MiXCR extracted about 56,000 +/- 9,600 unique UMI-labeled TRB cDNA molecules per library. An average of about 40,000 +/- 10,000 functional in-frame TRB CDR3 nucleotide clonotypes without stop codons was found per library. After each sample was downsampled to 5000 UMI-labeled TRB molecules, VDJtools was used to calculate diversity metrics such as normalized Shannon-Wiener and Chao1. VDJtools was used to calculate clonotype-size-weighted physicochemical properties of the central five CDR3 residues, namely interaction energy, strength, volume and Kidera factor 4. Once TCRdb had reprocessed the reads, it stored one entry per CDR3 protein sequence and supplied no DNA. What appears here as the V and J calls and clone size reflects TCRdb's work, not the paper's. This specimen's table enumerates 30,000 to 40,000 distinct CDR3 sequences. The ten largest make up about 14% of the sample.

The germline V gene provides CDR1 SNHLY and CDR2 FYNNEI. Spanning cysteine to phenylalanine, the CDR3 consists of 16 amino acids. No DNA sequence is on record. Study-level results and caveats: Both naive subsets had comparably high repertoire diversity, while memory CD8+ T cells had much lower repertoire diversity. TRBV-TRBJ usage was similar between naive CXCR3-negative and CXCR3-positive cells from the same donor, while memory cells showed distinct patterns. Because surface CD5, which is linked to self-reactivity in mice, was comparable between the naive subsets, TCR interaction strength was also inferred from the physicochemical properties of TRB CDR3s. Freshly isolated PBMCs were used for most assays because CXCR3 expression partially decreased after cryopreservation.

For each CD8+ T cell subset, flow sorting was done in triplicate, and 310,000 or so cells per subset went directly into RLT lysis buffer. Peripheral blood mononuclear cells were isolated from buffy coats using standard density gradient centrifugation. Total RNA was extracted from sorted cells with an RNeasy Mini Kit. Rearrangement joined TRBV2 to TRBJ2-7; TCRdb names TRBD2, which stays unverified in the absence of DNA. This sequence originates from a human donor in good health. Some clones in this sample may be carry-over from other donors' samples. Source material: memory CD8+ T cells from blood. The cell subset or site label on this specimen signifies: conventional CD8+ memory T cells (TMEM), sorted as controls. CDR3 region: CASSEKGLLNPYEQYF. The entire variable domain, with the stretches around the CDR3 drawn from the reference TRBV2 and TRBJ2-7 proteins, is EPEVTQTPSHQVTQMGQEVILRCVPISNHLYFYWYRQILGQKVEFLVSFYNNEISEKSEIFDDQFSVERPDGSNFTLKIRSTKLEDSAMYFCASSEKGLLNPYEQYFGPGTRLTVT.